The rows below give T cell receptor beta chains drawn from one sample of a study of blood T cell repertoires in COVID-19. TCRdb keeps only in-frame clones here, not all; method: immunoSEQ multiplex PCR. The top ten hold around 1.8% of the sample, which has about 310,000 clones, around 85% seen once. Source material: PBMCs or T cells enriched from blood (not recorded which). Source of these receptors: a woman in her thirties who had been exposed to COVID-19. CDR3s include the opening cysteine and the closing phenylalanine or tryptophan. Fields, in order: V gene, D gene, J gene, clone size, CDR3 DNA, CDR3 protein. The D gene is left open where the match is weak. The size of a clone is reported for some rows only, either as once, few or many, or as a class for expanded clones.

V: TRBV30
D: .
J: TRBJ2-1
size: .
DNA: TGTGCCTGGAGTGTATTACGGGGTTCAGAGCAGTTCTTC
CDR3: CAWSVLRGSEQFF

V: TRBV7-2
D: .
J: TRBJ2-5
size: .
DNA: TGTGCCAGCAGCCCCAGCCCGGCAGACATGTACCAAGAGACCCAGTACTTC
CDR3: CASSPSPADMYQETQYF

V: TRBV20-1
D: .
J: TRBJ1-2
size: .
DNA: TGCAGTGCGGAGCTTTATGGCTACACCTTC
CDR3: CSAELYGYTF

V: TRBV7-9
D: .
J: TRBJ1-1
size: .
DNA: TGTGCCAGCAGCTTAGGTGGCAGGGGAATTGGTACTGAAGCTTTCTTT
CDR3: CASSLGGRGIGTEAFF

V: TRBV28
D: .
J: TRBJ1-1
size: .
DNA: TGTGCCAGCAAAGAGGGGAGGACTGAAGCTTTCTTT
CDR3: CASKEGRTEAFF

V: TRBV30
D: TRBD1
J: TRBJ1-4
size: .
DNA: TGTGCCTGGAGTACGCAGGGGGCAGAAAAACTGTTTTTT
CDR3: CAWSTQGAEKLFF

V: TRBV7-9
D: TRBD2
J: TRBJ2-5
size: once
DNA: TGTGCCAGCAGCTTAACGATACTAGCGAGCCAAGAGACCCAGTACTTC
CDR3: CASSLTILASQETQYF

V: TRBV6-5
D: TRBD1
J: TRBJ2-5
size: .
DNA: TGTGCCAGCAGTTTACAGGGGTCCCAAGAGACCCAGTACTTC
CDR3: CASSLQGSQETQYF

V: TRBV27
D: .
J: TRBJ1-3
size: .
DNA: TGTGCCATTCCTCGCCGGACAGCGTATTGTTCGAGTGGAAACACCATATATTTT
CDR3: CAIPRRTAYCSSGNTIYF

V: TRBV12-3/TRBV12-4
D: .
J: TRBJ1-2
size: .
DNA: TGTGCCAGCAGTTCCCAGGGTGTGGATGGCTACACCTTC
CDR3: CASSSQGVDGYTF

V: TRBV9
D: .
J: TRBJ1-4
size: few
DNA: TGTGCCAGCAGCGTTCAGGGGATGACTAATGAAAAACTGTTTTTT
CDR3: CASSVQGMTNEKLFF

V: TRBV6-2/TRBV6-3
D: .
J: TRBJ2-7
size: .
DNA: TGTGCCAGCAGTGGCGGGGCGACCTACGAGCAGTACTTC
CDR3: CASSGGATYEQYF

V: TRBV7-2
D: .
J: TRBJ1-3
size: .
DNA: TGTGCCAGCAGCTTAACGGATAATGCGTGGGCTTCTGGAAACACCATATATTTT
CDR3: CASSLTDNAWASGNTIYF

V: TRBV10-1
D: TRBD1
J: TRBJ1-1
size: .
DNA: TGCGCCAGCATGGGAAGTGACAGGGAGGAGAACACTGAAGCTTTCTTT
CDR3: CASMGSDREENTEAFF

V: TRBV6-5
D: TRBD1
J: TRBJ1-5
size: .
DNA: TGTGCCAGCAGACCCGGACAGGGCAATCAGCCCCAGCATTTT
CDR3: CASRPGQGNQPQHF

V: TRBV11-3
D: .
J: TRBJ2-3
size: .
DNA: TGTGCCAGCAGTGCGGGGGCGGGGAGGCGAACACAGTTGGATACGCAGTATTTT
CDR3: CASSAGAGRRTQLDTQYF

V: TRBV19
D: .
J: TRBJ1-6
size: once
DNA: TGTGCCAGTAGTAAACAAACCGCTCGGACATTTTATTCACCCCTCCACTTT
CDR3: CASSKQTARTFYSPLHF

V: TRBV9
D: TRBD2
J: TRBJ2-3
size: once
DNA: TGTGCCAGCAGCGTTTTAGGACTAGCGGACACAGATACGCAGTATTTT
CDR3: CASSVLGLADTDTQYF

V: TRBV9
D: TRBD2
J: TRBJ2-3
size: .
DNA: TGTGCCAGCAGCGTGGCTAGCGGGGGGTTATCGGATACGCAGTATTTT
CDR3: CASSVASGGLSDTQYF

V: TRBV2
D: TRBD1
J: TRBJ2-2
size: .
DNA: TGTGCCAGCAACTACCAAACAGGGGTAAACGGGGAGCTGTTTTTT
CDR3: CASNYQTGVNGELFF

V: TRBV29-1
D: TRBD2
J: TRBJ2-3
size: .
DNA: TGCAGCGTTGGAAGCGGGGGGGCAGATACGCAGTATTTT
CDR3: CSVGSGGADTQYF

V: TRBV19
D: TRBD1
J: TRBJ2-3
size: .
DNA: TGTGCCAGTAGTATCCGGGGACAGGGTCCAGATACGCAGTATTTT
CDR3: CASSIRGQGPDTQYF